Listed here are 27 T cell receptor beta chains from one sample, sequenced in a study of cytomegalovirus exposure and HLA in healthy donors. The method was immunoSEQ multiplex PCR; TCRdb's version includes in-frame clones alone and lacks a portion of them. The data show 350,000 or so clones, with 86% seen just once and under 0.85% held by the top ten. The sequenced material came from PBMCs. These receptor sequences come from a young woman in good health and CMV-seronegative.

The V and J genes are TRBV7-2 and TRBJ2-7; D call uncertain. Germline V gives CDR1 SGHTA, CDR2 FQGNSA. The CDR3 totals 16 residues. The germline V and J ends were trimmed by 5 bases and 1 base, with 18 bases remaining between them. CDR3 DNA sequence: TGTGCCAGCAGCCTCACCAGCGCTGACCCTTCCTACGAGCAGTACTTC. Translating gives CASSLTSADPSYEQYF.

The chain combines TRBV2 with TRBJ1-5; tentative D call: TRBD1 (5 bases). CDR1 is SNHLY and CDR2 is FYNNEI in the germline V gene. Trimming removed 4 bases at V and 9 bases at J, with 19 bases between. The CDR3 consists of 15 residues. CDR3 in amino acids: CASSGADSGIGPQHF. For the CDR3, the DNA is TGTGCCAGCAGTGGGGCTGACAGTGGAATCGGGCCCCAGCATTTT.

V gene TRBV27 combines with J gene TRBJ1-2; unclear D gene. In germline, CDR1 is MNHEY, CDR2 SMNVEV (reference sequence). This CDR3 contains 15 residues. V gave up 8 bases and J gave up 0 bases, with 16 bases separating them. The CDR3 sequence is CASSRVGESNYGYTF. The CDR3 DNA reads TGTGCCAGCTCTCGCGTCGGGGAATCTAACTATGGCTACACCTTC.

The chain employs TRBV12-5 and TRBJ2-2, with D uncertain. V was shortened by 3 bases and J by 6 bases, with 8 bases between the two germline ends. The germline V gene has CDR1 LGHNT and CDR2 FRNRAP. This CDR3 has 13 amino acids. CDR3 coding DNA: TGTGCTAGTGGTTTACTCCATGCCGGGGAGCTGTTTTTT. Protein: CASGLLHAGELFF.

The V call is TRBV28, the J call TRBJ1-2; D not resolved. CDR3 length: 14 residues. V lost 3 bases to trimming and J lost 4 bases, with 12 bases between them. The germline gives CDR1 MDHEN, CDR2 SYDVKM. In nucleotides, the CDR3 is TGTGCCAGCAGTTTCCAGGCAGGTTCCTATGGCTACACCTTC. Amino acids: CASSFQAGSYGYTF.

This clone was detected only once. This sequence joins TRBV27 and TRBJ2-1; 8 bases align to TRBD2. Trimming at V came to 8 bases and at J to 7 bases, leaving 10 bases not matched to a gene. Germline V lookup: CDR1 MNHEY, CDR2 SMNVEV (reference sequence). CDR3 size: 14 residues. In nucleotides, the CDR3 is TGTGCCAGCGGTGGGTTAGCGGGAAGAAATGAGCAGTTCTTC. As protein: CASGGLAGRNEQFF.

The chain links TRBV29-1 to TRBJ2-3; 12 bases are a match to TRBD2. The germline V gene encodes CDR1 SQVTM and CDR2 ANQGSEA. J gave up 4 bases and V 7 bases, and 6 bases lay outside the gene matches. CDR3 length equals 14 residues. The CDR3 DNA follows: TGCAGCGGGGGACTAGCGGGCCTTCCAGATACGCAGTATTTT. The encoded protein is CSGGLAGLPDTQYF.

Here the CDR3 DNA reads TGCGCCAGCAGCCTAAGGACTACCTCCACAGATACGCAGTATTTT. Translated, it gives CASSLRTTSTDTQYF. J is TRBJ2-3 and V is TRBV5-1; TRBD2 is a possible D gene (6 bases). Germline V gene data show CDR1 as SGHRS and CDR2 as YFSETQ. V was clipped by 4 bases and J by 2 bases, with 14 bases between them. The CDR3 length is 15 residues.

The chain employs TRBV11-2 and TRBJ2-7; 8 nucleotides align to TRBD2. J gave up 1 base and V 0 bases, and 5 bases lay outside the gene matches. The V gene's germline CDR1 is SGHAT and CDR2 FQNNGV. The CDR3 extends over 16 amino acids. DNA of the CDR3: TGTGCCAGCAGCTTAGATTTGGCGGGAGGTTCCTACGAGCAGTACTTC. It encodes CASSLDLAGGSYEQYF.

The rearrangement uses TRBV5-4 and TRBJ1-2; D gene unclear. V was pared by 0 bases and J by 3 bases, with 9 bases between. The CDR3 spans 14 residues. Germline CDR1 reads SGHNT; CDR2 reads YYREEE (reference sequence). CDR3 in DNA: TGTGCCAGCAGCTTGGGCGGCGGGCACTATGGCTACACCTTC. Protein: CASSLGGGHYGYTF.

V gene TRBV6-5 combines with J gene TRBJ2-5; a weak D match, TRBD2 (5 bases). The V gene's germline CDR1 is MNHEY and CDR2 SVGAGI. V lost 2 bases and J lost 7, with 14 bases in between. The CDR3 has 14 amino acids. The DNA for the CDR3 is TGTGCCAGCAGTTACGGGAGCCCCCGGGCGACCCAGTACTTC. It encodes CASSYGSPRATQYF.

This clone was picked up one time. The chain couples TRBV15 to TRBJ2-1, with a possible D match to TRBD1 (5 bases). The length of the CDR3 is 12 residues. Trimming took 4 bases from V and 10 from J, leaving 11 bases between them. In germline, CDR1 is LNHNV, CDR2 YYDKDF (reference sequence). The CDR3 reads CATSTRQREQFF. As DNA, the CDR3 is TGTGCCACCAGCACCCGACAGCGAGAGCAGTTCTTC.

Concerning this clone: An end of the junction does not agree with germline; a read error may underlie this. The CDR3 DNA follows: TGCGCCAGCAGCCAAGGCGCTAGCGGAGGCCAAGAGACCCAGTACTTC. It yields the protein CASSQGASGGQETQYF. V gene TRBV7-3 combines with J gene TRBJ2-5; 7 bases align to TRBD2. This CDR3 has 16 residues. In germline, CDR1 is SGHTA, CDR2 FQGTGA.

The V gene is TRBV4-1, the J gene TRBJ1-3, with a weak D call TRBD1 (5 bases). The CDR3 has 13 amino acids. V lost 4 bases and J 4 bases, leaving 8 bases between the germline ends. Germline CDR1 reads MGHRA; CDR2 reads YSYEKL. CDR3: CASSPGRGNTIYF. The CDR3 DNA reads as TGCGCCAGCAGCCCAGGGAGGGGAAACACCATATATTTT.

J is TRBJ2-7 and V is TRBV14, with D unresolved. This CDR3 region has 14 residues. The germline V gene encodes CDR1 SGHDN and CDR2 FVKESK. Trimming stripped 0 bases from V and 1 base from J, with 7 bases between. In nucleotides, the CDR3 is TGTGCCAGCAGCCAAGATACGGTTTCCTACGAGCAGTACTTC. Amino acid sequence: CASSQDTVSYEQYF.

This rearrangement joins TRBV6-5 to TRBJ2-7; D is possibly TRBD2 (6 bases). From germline, CDR1 is MNHEY and CDR2 SVGAGI. V gave up 6 bases and J gave up 2 bases, with 14 bases separating them. The CDR3 contains 14 residues. As DNA, the CDR3 is TGTGCCAGCAGGCGGGACCCTGGGCCCTACGAGCAGTACTTC. This gives the protein CASRRDPGPYEQYF.

This clone was seen only a few times. This rearrangement joins TRBV9 to TRBJ2-5, with D perhaps matching TRBD1 (8 bases). Germline CDR1 SGDLS, CDR2 YYNGEE. The CDR3 length is 14 residues. Trimming shortened V by 4 bases and J by 5 bases, and 15 bases separated the two germline ends. The CDR3 spells CASSTGQGGETQYF. In DNA, the CDR3 is TGTGCCAGCAGCACAGGACAGGGAGGGGAGACCCAGTACTTC.

The chain recombines TRBV6-5 with TRBJ2-7; the D is unclear. This CDR3 contains 12 residues. The V gene lost 6 bases and the J gene lost 6 bases, with 12 bases spanning the gap. The germline gives CDR1 MNHEY, CDR2 SVGAGI. The CDR3, as DNA: TGTGCCAGCAGCCCCCGGGTGAGCGAGCAGTACTTC. This translates into CASSPRVSEQYF.

In this sample, this clone turned up once. This chain joins TRBV4-3 and TRBJ2-3; D possibly corresponds to TRBD1 (5 bases). Trimming cost V 4 bases and J 4 bases, with 15 bases left between them. Germline CDR1 LGHNA, CDR2 YSLEER. CDR3 length: 15 amino acids. CDR3 sequence (DNA): TGCGCCAGCAGCCGGCAGGGTACAGGTGCAGATACGCAGTATTTT. Its protein product is CASSRQGTGADTQYF.

This chain links TRBV10-3 with TRBJ2-1; TRBD2 matches 9 bases. The CDR3 loop spans 13 amino acids. From germline, CDR1 is ENHRY and CDR2 SYGVKD. With 8 bases clipped from V and 9 bases from J, the junction kept 8 bases outside the gene matches. The CDR3 DNA reads as TGTGCCATCGAAGCTAGCGGGAAAGGTGAGCAGTTCTTC. Its translation: CAIEASGKGEQFF.

The chain carries TRBV25-1 and TRBJ2-1; tentative D call: TRBD2 (6 bases). The CDR3 is 17 amino acids. CDR1 is MGHDK, CDR2 SYGVNS, per germline. Trimming shortened V by 1 base and J by 0 bases, and 13 bases separated the two germline ends. This CDR3 is CASSEFRSGGSYNEQFF. CDR3 in DNA: TGTGCCAGCAGTGAATTCAGGTCCGGGGGCTCCTACAATGAGCAGTTCTTC.

The chain links TRBV18 to TRBJ2-7, with D possibly being TRBD1 (6 bases). The CDR3 has 15 amino acids. The V gene lost 3 bases and the J gene lost 0 bases, with 12 bases spanning the gap. Looked up from germline, CDR1 is KGHSH and CDR2 is LQKENI. The CDR3 DNA reads as TGTGCCAGCTCACCGACAGGTTTCGGCTCCTACGAGCAGTACTTC. Translated, it gives CASSPTGFGSYEQYF.

This clone was observed a single time. The genes are TRBV6-5 and TRBJ1-2; D unresolved. CDR3 size: 13 residues. Germline assignment: CDR1 MNHEY and CDR2 SVGAGI. V was shortened by 6 bases and J by 5 bases, with 13 bases between the two germline ends. The CDR3: CASSGLQGYGYTF. The CDR3 DNA sequence: TGTGCCAGCAGCGGGTTGCAAGGATATGGCTACACCTTC.

The V and J genes are TRBV5-1 and TRBJ2-7; 10 bases match TRBD2. The germline V gene encodes CDR1 SGHRS and CDR2 YFSETQ. The CDR3 is 18 residues long. With 0 bases clipped from V and 6 bases from J, the junction kept 15 bases outside the gene matches. CDR3 sequence: CASSLGPSGGLALSEQYF. CDR3 coding DNA: TGCGCCAGCAGCTTGGGCCCTAGCGGGGGATTGGCCCTCAGCGAGCAGTACTTC.

The chain couples TRBV29-1 to TRBJ1-5; D may be TRBD1 (5 bases). Germline CDR1 and CDR2: SQVTM and ANQGSEA. The CDR3 runs 13 residues. V was trimmed by 6 bases and J by 6 bases, leaving 15 bases between them. This chain's CDR3 is CSVVTGPAQPQHF. CDR3 sequence (DNA): TGCAGCGTCGTAACAGGCCCTGCTCAGCCCCAGCATTTT.

The V gene is TRBV27, the J gene TRBJ2-7, with 12 positions matching TRBD2. The CDR3 contains 19 residues. Germline V gene sequence: CDR1 MNHEY, CDR2 SMNVEV (reference sequence). J was trimmed by 3 bases and V by 2 bases; bases with no gene match: 14. The CDR3 DNA reads TGTGCCAGCAGTTTAATGGCGCCGGGACTAGCGGGTGGACTCTACGAGCAGTACTTC. The encoded protein is CASSLMAPGLAGGLYEQYF.

This clone showed up just once. The rearrangement uses TRBV27 and TRBJ2-7; 7 positions agree with TRBD2. CDR3 length: 14 amino acids. Trimming removed 8 bases from V and 0 bases from J; junction bases left unmatched: 7. The V gene's germline CDR1 is MNHEY and CDR2 SMNVEV (reference sequence). The CDR3 here is CASGGWDYSYEQYF. The CDR3 DNA follows: TGTGCCAGCGGGGGATGGGACTACTCCTACGAGCAGTACTTC.